This T cell receptor (beta chain) was recorded in a study of control samples from healthy donors and cancer patients. CDR3 length equals 14 residues. Looked up from germline, CDR1 is SGHRS and CDR2 is YFSETQ. V shed 4 bases and J shed 2 bases, with 12 bases lying between them. Assay: immunoSEQ multiplex PCR; the TCRdb copy retains only in-frame clones and omits some. Among about 89,000 clones listed, over 65% were seen once. The sequencing input was blood. This chain connects TRBV5-1 to TRBJ1-1; D is perhaps TRBD1 (5 bases). This clonotype originated in a middle-aged woman in good health. Here the CDR3 DNA reads TGCGCCAGCAGCGTGGGGCTGTCCAACACTGAAGCTTTCTTT. Protein: CASSVGLSNTEAFF.